The next 3 T cell receptor beta chains were all read from a single sample in a study of shared clonotypes between healthy human individuals. Produced via immunoSEQ multiplex PCR; TCRdb's table is partial and in-frame only. The sample gives 2 million to 2.5 million clones, more than 90% of which show up once; approximately 0.13% is in the top ten. The sequenced sample consisted of naive CD4+ T cells sorted from blood. Regarding subset: CD45RA+ positively selected. The receptors here all came from a man between 18 and 35 years old in good health.

V usage is TRBV6-1 and J usage is TRBJ1-2; no definite D call. Germline-derived CDR1 and CDR2 are MNHNS and SASEGT. The CDR3 runs 13 residues. The V end was cut by 2 bases, the J end by 4 bases, with 8 bases between. This CDR3 is CASSEWSGYGYTF. CDR3 sequence (DNA): TGTGCCAGCAGTGAATGGTCAGGCTATGGCTACACCTTC.

This chain uses TRBV4-1 with TRBJ2-5, with 8 positions matching TRBD2. Per the germline V gene, CDR1 is MGHRA and CDR2 is YSYEKL. The length of the CDR3 is 17 residues. The J segment lost 7 bases and the V segment lost 0 bases, leaving 13 bases of the junction unmatched. The chain's CDR3 is CASSQDRPGLGEMTQYF. Written as DNA, the CDR3 is TGCGCCAGCAGCCAAGATAGGCCGGGACTAGGTGAGATGACCCAGTACTTC.

As concerns this clone: Other DNA sequences from this sample encode an identical CDR3 as well. The V gene is TRBV5-6, the J gene TRBJ2-3, with unresolved D. Germline CDR1 reads SGHDT; CDR2 reads YYEEEE. V dropped 4 bases and J dropped 3 bases, with 9 bases sitting between them. This CDR3 contains 13 residues. CDR3 protein: CASSLLGTDTQYF. The CDR3 region has the DNA TGTGCCAGCAGCCTGCTGGGGACAGATACGCAGTATTTT. Supplemented by reference TRBV5-6 and TRBJ2-3, the full variable domain reads DAGVTQSPTHLIKTRGQQVTLRCSPKSGHDTVSWYQQALGQGPQFIFQYYEEEERQRGNFPDRFSGHQFPNYSSELNVNALLLGDSALYLCASSLLGTDTQYFGPGTRLTVL.